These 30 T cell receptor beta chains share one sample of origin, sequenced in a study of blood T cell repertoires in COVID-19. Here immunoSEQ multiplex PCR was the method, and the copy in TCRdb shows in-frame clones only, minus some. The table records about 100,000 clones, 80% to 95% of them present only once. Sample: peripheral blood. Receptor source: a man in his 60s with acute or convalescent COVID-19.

The CDR3 loop reads CATSGGGTGGLDGYTF. CDR3 DNA sequence: TGTGCCACCAGTGGCGGGGGGACAGGGGGCCTTGATGGCTACACCTTC. The V call is TRBV24-1, the J call TRBJ1-2; TRBD1 matches 12 bases. The CDR3 runs to 16 residues. Per the germline V gene, CDR1 is KGHDR and CDR2 is SFDVKD. The ends lost 5 bases at V and 6 bases at J; junction bases unmatched: 9.

CDR3 sequence (DNA): TGTGCCAGCAGTGAAGCGCTACGCGGGGCCTCCTACGAGCAGTACGTC. Its protein product is CASSEALRGASYEQYV. This rearrangement joins TRBV2 to TRBJ2-7, with D possibly being TRBD2 (6 bases). This CDR3 has 16 residues. Trimming took off 0 bases at V and 0 bases at J, with 12 bases between the two ends. Germline assignment: CDR1 SNHLY and CDR2 FYNNEI.

The CDR3 DNA is TGTGCCAGCAGTGTAGCGGTAGGTGGTGAAGCTTTCTTT. Protein: CASSVAVGGEAFF. The chain carries TRBV28 and TRBJ1-1, with D unclear. V was shortened by 5 bases and J by 7 bases, with 14 bases between the two germline ends. Germline loops: CDR1 MDHEN, CDR2 SYDVKM. The CDR3 has 13 residues. The variable domain in full, with the rest retrieved from reference TRBV28 and TRBJ1-1, is DVKVTQSSRYLVKRTGEKVFLECVQDMDHENMFWYRQDPGLGLRLIYFSYDVKMKEKGDIPEGYSVSREKKERFSLILESASTNQTSMYLCASSVAVGGEAFFGQGTRLTVV.

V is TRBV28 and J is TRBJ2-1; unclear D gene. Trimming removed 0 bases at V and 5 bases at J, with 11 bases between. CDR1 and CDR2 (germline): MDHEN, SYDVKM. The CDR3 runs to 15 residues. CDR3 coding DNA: TGTGCCAGCAGTTTATGGGCAGGTCCACACAATGAGCAGTTCTTC. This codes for CASSLWAGPHNEQFF.

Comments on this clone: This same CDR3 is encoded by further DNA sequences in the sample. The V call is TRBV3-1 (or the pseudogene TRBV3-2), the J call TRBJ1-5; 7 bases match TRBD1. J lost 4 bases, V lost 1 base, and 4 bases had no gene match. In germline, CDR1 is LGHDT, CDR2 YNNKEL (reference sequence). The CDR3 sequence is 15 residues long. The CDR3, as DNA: TGTGCCAGCAGCCAAGGGACAGGCCGAAATCAGCCCCAGCATTTT. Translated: CASSQGTGRNQPQHF.

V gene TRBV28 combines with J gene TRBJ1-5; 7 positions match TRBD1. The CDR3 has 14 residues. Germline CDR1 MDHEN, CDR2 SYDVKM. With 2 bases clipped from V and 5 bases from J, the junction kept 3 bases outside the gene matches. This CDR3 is CASSLSRGYQPQHF. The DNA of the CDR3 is TGTGCCAGCAGTTTAAGCAGGGGGTATCAGCCCCAGCATTTT.

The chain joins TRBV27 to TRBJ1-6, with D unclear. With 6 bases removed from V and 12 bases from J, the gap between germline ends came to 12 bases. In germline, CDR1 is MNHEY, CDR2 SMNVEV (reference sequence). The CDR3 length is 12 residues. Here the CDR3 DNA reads TGTGCCAGCAGCCCCGCCGGGGTACCCCTCCACTTT. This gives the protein CASSPAGVPLHF.

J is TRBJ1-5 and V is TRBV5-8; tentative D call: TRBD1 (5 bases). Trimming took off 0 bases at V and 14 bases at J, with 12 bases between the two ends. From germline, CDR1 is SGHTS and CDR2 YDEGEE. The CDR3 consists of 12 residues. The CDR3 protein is CASSLDQGREHF. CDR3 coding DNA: TGTGCCAGCAGCTTGGATCAGGGAAGGGAGCATTTT.

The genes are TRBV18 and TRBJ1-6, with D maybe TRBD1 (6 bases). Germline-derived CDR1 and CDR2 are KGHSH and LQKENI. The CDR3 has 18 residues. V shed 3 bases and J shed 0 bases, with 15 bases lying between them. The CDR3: CASSPRTATSSYNSPLHF. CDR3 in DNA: TGTGCCAGCTCACCGAGGACAGCTACCAGCTCCTATAATTCACCCCTCCACTTT. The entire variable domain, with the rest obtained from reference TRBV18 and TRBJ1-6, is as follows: NAGVMQNPRHLVRRRGQEARLRCSPMKGHSHVYWYRQLPEEGLKFMVYLQKENIIDESGMPKERFSAEFPKEGPSILRIQQVVRGDSAAYFCASSPRTATSSYNSPLHFGNGTRLTVT.

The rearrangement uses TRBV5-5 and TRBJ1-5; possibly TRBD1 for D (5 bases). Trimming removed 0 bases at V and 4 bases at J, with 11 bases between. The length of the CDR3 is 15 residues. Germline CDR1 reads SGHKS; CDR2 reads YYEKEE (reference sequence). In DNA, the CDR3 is TGTGCCAGCAGCTTGGACCCAGGGTGGAATCAGCCCCAGCATTTT. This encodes CASSLDPGWNQPQHF.

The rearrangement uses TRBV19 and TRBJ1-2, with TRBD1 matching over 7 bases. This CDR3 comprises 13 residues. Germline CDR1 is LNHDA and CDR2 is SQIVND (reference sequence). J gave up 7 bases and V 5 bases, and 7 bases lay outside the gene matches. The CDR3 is CASSLTGASGYTF. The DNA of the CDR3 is TGTGCCAGTAGTCTCACAGGGGCGAGTGGCTACACCTTC.

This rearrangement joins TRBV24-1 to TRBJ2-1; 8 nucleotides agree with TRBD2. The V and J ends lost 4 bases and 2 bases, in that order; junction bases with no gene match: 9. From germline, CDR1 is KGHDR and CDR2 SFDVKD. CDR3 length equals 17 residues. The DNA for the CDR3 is TGTGCCACCAGTGAACGAGCGGGAGAATCTGCCTACAATGAGCAGTTCTTC. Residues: CATSERAGESAYNEQFF.

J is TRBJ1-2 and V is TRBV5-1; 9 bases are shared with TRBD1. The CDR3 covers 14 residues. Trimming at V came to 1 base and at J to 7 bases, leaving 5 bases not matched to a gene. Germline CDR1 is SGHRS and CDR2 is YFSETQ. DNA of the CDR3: TGCGCCAGCAGCTTGAGGGACAGGGACCGTGGCTACACCTTC. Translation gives CASSLRDRDRGYTF.

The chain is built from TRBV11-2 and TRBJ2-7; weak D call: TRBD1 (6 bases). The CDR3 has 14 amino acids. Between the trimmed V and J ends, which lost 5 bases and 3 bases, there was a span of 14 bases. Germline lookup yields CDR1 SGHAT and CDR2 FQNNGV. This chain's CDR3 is CASSAGVGDYEQYF. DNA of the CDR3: TGTGCCAGCAGCGCAGGGGTGGGGGACTACGAGCAGTACTTC.

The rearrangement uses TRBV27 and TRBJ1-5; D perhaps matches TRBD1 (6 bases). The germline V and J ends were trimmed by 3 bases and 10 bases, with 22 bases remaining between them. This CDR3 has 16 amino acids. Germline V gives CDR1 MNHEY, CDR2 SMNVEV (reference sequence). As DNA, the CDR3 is TGTGCCAGCAGTTTTCACGTGGGACACGGGATAGGACCCCAGCATTTT. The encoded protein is CASSFHVGHGIGPQHF.

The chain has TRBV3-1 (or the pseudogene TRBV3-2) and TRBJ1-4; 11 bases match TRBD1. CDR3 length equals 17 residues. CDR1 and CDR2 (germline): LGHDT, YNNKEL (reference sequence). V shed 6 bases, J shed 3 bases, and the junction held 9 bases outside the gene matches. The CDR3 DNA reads TGTGCCAGCAGTCCTGGACAGGGGGCGTTTGCTAATGAAAAACTGTTTTTT. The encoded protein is CASSPGQGAFANEKLFF.

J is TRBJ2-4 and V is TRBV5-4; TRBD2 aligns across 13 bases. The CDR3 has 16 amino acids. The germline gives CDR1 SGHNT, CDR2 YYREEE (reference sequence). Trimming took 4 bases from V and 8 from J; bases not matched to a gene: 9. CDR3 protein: CASSRGLAGVADIQYF. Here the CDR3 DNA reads TGTGCCAGCAGCCGAGGACTAGCGGGAGTAGCGGACATTCAGTACTTC.

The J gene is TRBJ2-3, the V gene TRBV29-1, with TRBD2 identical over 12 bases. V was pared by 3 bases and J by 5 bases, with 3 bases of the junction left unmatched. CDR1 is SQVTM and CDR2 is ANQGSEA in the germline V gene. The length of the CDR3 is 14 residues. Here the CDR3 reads CSVDGGLAGDTQYF. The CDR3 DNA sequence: TGCAGCGTTGATGGGGGACTAGCGGGAGATACGCAGTATTTT.

The CDR3 is CASSLYRDTEAFF. The CDR3 DNA is TGTGCCAGCAGCTTATACAGGGACACTGAAGCTTTCTTT. The chain links TRBV7-9 to TRBJ1-1; D perhaps matches TRBD1 (6 bases). Germline-derived CDR1 and CDR2 are SEHNR and FQNEAQ (reference sequence). V lost 2 bases to trimming and J lost 3 bases, with 7 bases between them. The CDR3 is 13 residues long.

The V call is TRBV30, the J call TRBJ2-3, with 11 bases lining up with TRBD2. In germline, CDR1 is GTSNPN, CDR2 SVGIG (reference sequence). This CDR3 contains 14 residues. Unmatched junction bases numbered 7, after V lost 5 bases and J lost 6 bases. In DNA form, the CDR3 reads TGTGCCTGGGGGACTAGCGGAGGAAGGGATACGCAGTATTTT. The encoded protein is CAWGTSGGRDTQYF.

The CDR3 DNA sequence: TGTGCCAGTAGTATAGTCTGGGCAGGGCTATTGGGTAGCAATCAGCCCCAGCATTTT. As protein: CASSIVWAGLLGSNQPQHF. The V call is TRBV19, the J call TRBJ1-5, with D possibly being TRBD1 (5 bases). Trimming left V 1 base short and J 0 bases short, with 19 bases between. The CDR3 covers 19 residues. The germline V gene has CDR1 LNHDA and CDR2 SQIVND (reference sequence).

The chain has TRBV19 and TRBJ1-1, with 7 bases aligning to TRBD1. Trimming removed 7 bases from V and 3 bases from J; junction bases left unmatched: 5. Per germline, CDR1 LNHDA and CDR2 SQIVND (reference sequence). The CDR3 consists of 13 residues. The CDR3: CASTLDRDTEAFF. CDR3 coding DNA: TGTGCCAGTACTCTCGACAGGGACACTGAAGCTTTCTTT.

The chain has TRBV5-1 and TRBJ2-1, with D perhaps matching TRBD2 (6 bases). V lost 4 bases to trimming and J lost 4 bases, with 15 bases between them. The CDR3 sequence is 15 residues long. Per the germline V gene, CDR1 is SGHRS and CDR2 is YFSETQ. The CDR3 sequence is CASSPDTSSYNEQFF. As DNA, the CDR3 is TGCGCCAGCAGCCCCGACACTAGCAGTTACAATGAGCAGTTCTTC.

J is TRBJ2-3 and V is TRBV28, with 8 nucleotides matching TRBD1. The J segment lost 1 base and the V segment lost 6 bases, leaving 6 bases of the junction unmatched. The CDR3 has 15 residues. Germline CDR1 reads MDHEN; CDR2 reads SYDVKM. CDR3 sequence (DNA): TGTGCCAGCAGACCGCAGGGGGCGCGCACAGATACGCAGTATTTT. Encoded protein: CASRPQGARTDTQYF.

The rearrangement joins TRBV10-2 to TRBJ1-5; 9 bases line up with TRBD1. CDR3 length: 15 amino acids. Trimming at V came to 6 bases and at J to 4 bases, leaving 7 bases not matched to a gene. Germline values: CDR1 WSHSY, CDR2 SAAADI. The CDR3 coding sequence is TGCGCCAGCAGCCCAGGACAGGGGCGAAATCAGCCCCAGCATTTT. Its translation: CASSPGQGRNQPQHF.

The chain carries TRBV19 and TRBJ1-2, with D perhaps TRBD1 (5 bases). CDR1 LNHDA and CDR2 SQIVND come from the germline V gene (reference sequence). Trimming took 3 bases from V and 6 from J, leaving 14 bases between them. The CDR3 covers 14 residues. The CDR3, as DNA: TGTGCCAGTAGTATCGTCGGCAGGGCGAATGGCTACACCTTC. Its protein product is CASSIVGRANGYTF.

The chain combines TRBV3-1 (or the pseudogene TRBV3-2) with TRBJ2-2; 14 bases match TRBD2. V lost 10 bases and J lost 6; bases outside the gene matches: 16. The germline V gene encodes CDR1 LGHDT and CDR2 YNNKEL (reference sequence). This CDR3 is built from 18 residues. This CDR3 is CATGEFLGLAGVPGELFF. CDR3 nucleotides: TGTGCCACCGGGGAGTTTCTGGGACTAGCGGGAGTGCCCGGGGAGCTGTTTTTT.

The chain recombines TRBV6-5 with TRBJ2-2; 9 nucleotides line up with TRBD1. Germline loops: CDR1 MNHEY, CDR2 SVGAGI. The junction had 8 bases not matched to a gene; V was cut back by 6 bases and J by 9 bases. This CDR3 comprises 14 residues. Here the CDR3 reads CASSSGTGTRELFF. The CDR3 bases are TGTGCCAGCAGCTCCGGGACAGGGACCAGGGAGCTGTTTTTT.

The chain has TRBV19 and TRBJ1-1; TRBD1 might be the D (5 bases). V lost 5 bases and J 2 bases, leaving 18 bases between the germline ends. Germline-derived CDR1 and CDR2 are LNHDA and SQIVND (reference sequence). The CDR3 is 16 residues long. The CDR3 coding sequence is TGTGCCAGTAGTGTCCATTCAGGGAGGGGAAACACTGAAGCTTTCTTT. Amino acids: CASSVHSGRGNTEAFF.

The CDR3 reads CASSSFLIQGTEAFF. CDR3 DNA: TGTGCCAGCAGTTCTTTTCTGATACAGGGCACTGAAGCTTTCTTT. V and J are TRBV6-5 and TRBJ1-1; a weak D match, TRBD1 (6 bases). CDR3 length equals 15 residues. Trimming cost V 4 bases and J 4 bases, with 16 bases left between them. The germline V gene has CDR1 MNHEY and CDR2 SVGAGI.